This T cell receptor beta chain was sequenced during a study of T cell changes during pregnancy in multiple sclerosis. TCRdb's table, derived via immunoSEQ multiplex PCR, lists solely in-frame clones and lacks some. The sample carries approximately 70,000 clones, roughly nine tenths recorded once. The CDR3 is 20 amino acids. V trimming: 3 bases; J trimming: 6 bases; junction bases outside the gene matches: 22. This sequence originates from a female donor with multiple sclerosis, enrolled in a pregnancy study. The chain has TRBV23-1 and TRBJ2-5, with TRBD2 matching over 10 bases. TRBV23-1 is sorted into the ORF group, with uncertain function. The sequenced sample was peripheral blood, obtained after pregnancy. CDR3 nucleotides: TGCGCCAGCAGTCACAACTGGGACAAACTCCCGGGACTAGCGTCGAAGACCCAGTACTTC. As protein: CASSHNWDKLPGLASKTQYF.